The 30 T cell receptor beta chains presented below share a single source sample, sequenced in a study of CD8+ T cells in alopecia areata. The treatment here: oral pan-JAK inhibitor, 5-10 mg twice daily. Once RNA had been extracted, it was reverse transcribed into cDNA to act as the sequencing template. Assay used: immunoSEQ multiplex PCR; TCRdb lists only in-frame clones, some missing. This sample has roughly 92,000 clones, with 70% to 80% found just once. The sequences come from CD8+ T cells sorted from blood, collected at approximately week 42, from a patient treated with tofacitinib. These receptors originate from a human donor with alopecia areata.

This chain uses TRBV7-2 with TRBJ2-1; tentatively, D is TRBD1 or TRBD2 (5 bases each). V was shortened by 1 base and J by 1 base, with 11 bases between the two germline ends. Germline CDR1 SGHTA, CDR2 FQGNSA. The CDR3 has 16 residues. This chain's CDR3 is CASSLGVGASYNEQFF. In DNA form, the CDR3 reads TGTGCCAGCAGCTTAGGGGTCGGGGCATCCTACAATGAGCAGTTCTTC. Filled out from reference TRBV7-2 and TRBJ2-1, the complete variable domain reads GAGVSQSPSNKVTEKGKDVELRCDPISGHTALYWYRQSLGQGLEFLIYFQGNSAPDKSGLPSDRFSAERTGGSVSTLTIQRTQQEDSAVYLCASSLGVGASYNEQFFGPGTRLTVL.

The chain carries TRBV5-1 and TRBJ2-7; 8 bases are shared with TRBD1. The CDR3 sequence is 14 residues long. V lost 2 bases, J lost 2 bases, and 3 bases stayed unmatched. The germline gives CDR1 SGHRS, CDR2 YFSETQ. The CDR3 nucleotides are TGCGCCAGCAGCTTCGGGACAGGAGCCTACGAGCAGTACTTC. As protein: CASSFGTGAYEQYF.

Notes on this clone: This sample also contains other DNA sequences that code for the same CDR3. The chain joins TRBV30 to TRBJ1-1, with no clear D. The CDR3 spans 12 residues. Trimming took 0 bases from V and 5 from J, leaving 7 bases between them. Germline CDR1 reads GTSNPN; CDR2 reads SVGIG (reference sequence). The CDR3: CAWSVGRTEAFF. CDR3 in DNA: TGTGCCTGGAGTGTTGGGAGGACTGAAGCTTTCTTT. Full variable domain (rest looked up from reference TRBV30 and TRBJ1-1): SQTIHQWPATLVQPVGSPLSLECTVEGTSNPNLYWYRQAAGRGLQLLFYSVGIGQISSEVPQNLSASRPQDRQFILSSKKLLLSDSGFYLCAWSVGRTEAFFGQGTRLTVV.

The chain uses TRBV5-1 and TRBJ2-7; D is possibly TRBD2 (5 bases). Germline CDR1 and CDR2: SGHRS and YFSETQ. The V end lost 7 bases, the J end lost 0 bases, and 11 bases lay between the germline ends. The CDR3 runs to 13 residues. The CDR3 nucleotides are TGCGCCAGCGGGGAGACAAGCTCCTACGAGCAGTACTTC. Amino acid sequence: CASGETSSYEQYF.

This chain uses TRBV27 with TRBJ2-1, with D perhaps being TRBD1 or TRBD2 (5 bases each). The V end was cut by 1 base, the J end by 9 bases, with 19 bases between. Germline CDR1 is MNHEY and CDR2 is SMNVEV (reference sequence). There are 16 residues in the CDR3. The CDR3 is CASSLYGAPYYGEQFF. DNA for the CDR3: TGTGCCAGCAGTTTATACGGGGCGCCCTACTATGGTGAGCAGTTCTTC.

J is TRBJ2-1 and V is TRBV5-1; D is undetermined. V lost 3 bases and J 7 bases, leaving 8 bases between the germline ends. In germline, CDR1 is SGHRS, CDR2 YFSETQ. This CDR3 region has 12 residues. The CDR3 bases are TGCGCCAGCAGCTACCTTGGTAATGAGCAGTTCTTC. It specifies CASSYLGNEQFF.

This chain joins TRBV6-5 and TRBJ1-1; the D gene is possibly TRBD1 (5 bases). The CDR3 has 12 residues. Germline loops: CDR1 MNHEY, CDR2 SVGAGI. The ends were cut back, 4 bases at V and 3 bases at J, with 6 bases in the middle. The CDR3 DNA is TGTGCCAGCAGTTTGGGGGACACTGAAGCTTTCTTT. Translated, it gives CASSLGDTEAFF.

The chain is built from TRBV28 and TRBJ2-2, with 8 bases that match TRBD2. Per the germline V gene, CDR1 is MDHEN and CDR2 is SYDVKM. After removal of 1 base from V and 1 base from J, the junction contained 11 bases not matched to a gene. This CDR3 has 19 amino acids. CDR3 loop: CASSLFLTGGLMNTGELFF. DNA of the CDR3: TGTGCCAGCAGTTTATTTCTTACGGGGGGGCTAATGAACACCGGGGAGCTGTTTTTT.

V is TRBV7-6 and J is TRBJ1-4; TRBD1 aligns across 7 bases. V gave up 5 bases and J gave up 4 bases; unmatched junction bases: 4. The CDR3 has 14 amino acids. Germline CDR1 reads SGHVS; CDR2 reads FNYEAQ. CDR3 DNA: TGTGCCAGCAGCCTCGACAGGGTTAATGAAAAACTGTTTTTT. Residues: CASSLDRVNEKLFF.

The CDR3 region is CASSMGGGSNQPQHF. The CDR3 DNA is TGTGCCAGTAGTATGGGAGGGGGTAGCAATCAGCCCCAGCATTTT. The chain recombines TRBV19 with TRBJ1-5, with D possibly TRBD1 on 6 matching bases. Per the germline V gene, CDR1 is LNHDA and CDR2 is SQIVND (reference sequence). V was clipped by 3 bases and J by 0 bases, with 9 bases between them. The CDR3 extends over 15 amino acids.

The gene calls are TRBV14 and TRBJ2-7; 9 nucleotides align to TRBD1. V lost 0 bases to trimming and J lost 2 bases; unmatched junction nucleotides: 5. Per the germline V gene, CDR1 is SGHDN and CDR2 is FVKESK. This CDR3 has 16 amino acids. The CDR3 loop reads CASSQDVGTGTYEQYF. CDR3 bases: TGTGCCAGCAGCCAAGATGTAGGGACAGGGACCTACGAGCAGTACTTC.

A remark on this clone: The germline gene is not matched at one end of the junction; a read error may be the cause. The chain uses TRBV27 and TRBJ2-1; the D gene is possibly TRBD2 (7 bases). Germline CDR1 is MNHEY and CDR2 is SMNVEV (reference sequence). The length of the CDR3 is 15 residues. The CDR3 region has the DNA TGTGCCAGCACTTTAGGGGGGGGTGCTTACAATGAGCAGTTCTTC. Encoded protein: CASTLGGGAYNEQFF.

This clone was observed a handful of times. The CDR3 protein is CASSSDYGYTF. The CDR3 DNA follows: TGTGCCAGCAGCTCCGACTATGGCTACACCTTC. The chain links TRBV7-7 to TRBJ1-2; D is unresolved. CDR3 length: 11 residues. The germline gives CDR1 SSHAT, CDR2 FNYEAQ (reference sequence). V gave up 4 bases and J gave up 3 bases, with 3 bases separating them. The variable domain in full, with the rest retrieved from reference TRBV7-7 and TRBJ1-2, is GAGVSQSPRYKVTKRGQDVTLRCDPISSHATLYWYQQALGQGPEFLTYFNYEAQPDKSGLPSDRFSAERPEGSISTLTIQRTEQRDSAMYRCASSSDYGYTFGSGTRLTVV.

The chain is built from TRBV5-1 and TRBJ1-5; D uncertain. V was pared by 6 bases and J by 2 bases, with 24 bases between. The CDR3 spans 18 residues. CDR1 and CDR2 from the germline V gene are SGHRS and YFSETQ. DNA of the CDR3: TGCGCCAGCACCCCGCGGGGTGTCCCCCCGGTGGGCAATCAGCCCCAGCATTTT. It specifies CASTPRGVPPVGNQPQHF.

The chain combines TRBV2 with TRBJ2-2; 12 nucleotides align to TRBD2. The junction had 10 bases not matched to a gene; V was cut back by 7 bases and J by 4 bases. The CDR3 covers 17 residues. Germline CDR1 SNHLY, CDR2 FYNNEI. The CDR3 loop is CASTPLAGGQGTGELFF. CDR3 DNA sequence: TGTGCCAGCACCCCGCTAGCGGGGGGGCAGGGCACCGGGGAGCTGTTTTTT.

The chain couples TRBV4-3 to TRBJ2-3; TRBD1 matches at 8 bases. This CDR3 contains 16 residues. Germline CDR1 is LGHNA and CDR2 is YSLEER. The ends lost 4 bases at V and 0 bases at J; junction bases unmatched: 6. CDR3 coding DNA: TGCGCCAGCAGCCCATCCGGGACAGGAAGCACAGATACGCAGTATTTT. It codes for CASSPSGTGSTDTQYF.

The chain is built from TRBV10-2 and TRBJ1-1; D is uncertain. This CDR3 contains 12 residues. Germline V gene lookup returns CDR1 WSHSY and CDR2 SAAADI. V lost 5 bases and J lost 5, with 9 bases in between. The CDR3 nucleotides are TGCGCCAGCAGTACAAGGAAGACTGAAGCTTTCTTT. Encoded protein: CASSTRKTEAFF.

The chain joins TRBV7-8 to TRBJ1-1, with D tentatively TRBD1 (5 bases). The CDR3 consists of 15 residues. V was cut by 5 bases and J by 5 bases, with 18 bases left in between. Germline V lookup: CDR1 SGHVS, CDR2 FQNEAQ. CDR3 amino acids: CASSPLGGMGTEAFF. As DNA, the CDR3 is TGTGCCAGCAGCCCCTTGGGGGGGATGGGGACTGAAGCTTTCTTT.

V and J are TRBV9 and TRBJ2-7; D may be TRBD2 (6 bases). The germline CDR1 and CDR2 sequences are SGDLS and YYNGEE. This CDR3 has 12 residues. The ends were cut back, 6 bases at V and 5 bases at J, with 12 bases in the middle. CDR3 loop: CASTFRENEQYF. The CDR3 coding sequence is TGTGCCAGCACCTTTCGGGAGAACGAGCAGTACTTC. The full variable domain, rest sourced from reference TRBV9 and TRBJ2-7, is DSGVTQTPKHLITATGQRVTLRCSPRSGDLSVYWYQQSLDQGLQFLIQYYNGEERAKGNILERFSAQQFPDLHSELNLSSLELGDSALYFCASTFRENEQYFGPGTRLTVT.

Comment on this clone: Within the sample, other DNA sequences also encode this same CDR3. The J gene is TRBJ2-3, the V gene TRBV15, with no clear D. Trimming pared 0 bases from V and 2 bases from J, leaving 6 bases between. Germline CDR1 LNHNV, CDR2 YYDKDF (reference sequence). The CDR3 is made up of 14 amino acids. Here the CDR3 reads CATSRDRNTDTQYF. The CDR3 DNA sequence: TGTGCCACCAGCAGAGACAGGAACACAGATACGCAGTATTTT.

The chain is built from TRBV6-6 and TRBJ1-1; D is ambiguous. V was shortened by 5 bases and J by 0 bases, with 10 bases between the two germline ends. CDR1 is MNHNY and CDR2 is SVGAGI in the germline V gene (reference sequence). The CDR3 sequence is 14 residues long. The CDR3 DNA reads as TGTGCCAGCAGTCACGGACCGGTGAACACTGAAGCTTTCTTT. This encodes CASSHGPVNTEAFF.

Only one count was recorded for this clone. The CDR3 DNA is TGTGCCAGCAGCTTAGAGTATGGGGGTTCCTACAATGAGCAGTTCTTC. Translated: CASSLEYGGSYNEQFF. This sequence joins TRBV11-2 and TRBJ2-1; D possibly uses TRBD1 or TRBD2 (5 bases each). Trimming removed 0 bases at V and 1 base at J, with 10 bases between. CDR3 length: 16 residues. Germline-derived CDR1 and CDR2 are SGHAT and FQNNGV.

The chain couples TRBV5-1 to TRBJ2-7; D is unclear. CDR3 length equals 12 residues. CDR1 and CDR2 (germline): SGHRS, YFSETQ. V lost 4 bases and J lost 5, with 10 bases in between. As DNA, the CDR3 is TGCGCCAGCAGCGTGGACGGCCACGAGCAGTACTTC. Its protein product is CASSVDGHEQYF.

The gene calls are TRBV4-3 and TRBJ1-2; 9 bases align to TRBD1. The CDR3 runs to 15 residues. The V segment lost 3 bases and the J segment 4 bases; nucleotides outside the gene matches: 6. Germline assignment: CDR1 LGHNA and CDR2 YSLEER. The CDR3 DNA sequence: TGCGCCAGCAGCCAGCTTCGGGACAGGGTCTATGGCTACACCTTC. Translated: CASSQLRDRVYGYTF.

This clone was recorded only once. The chain combines TRBV30 with TRBJ2-2; D may be TRBD2 (5 bases). CDR3 length: 12 residues. Per the germline V gene, CDR1 is GTSNPN and CDR2 is SVGIG (reference sequence). The germline V and J ends were trimmed by 4 bases and 7 bases, with 10 bases remaining between them. CDR3 residues: CAWMDGNGELFF. CDR3 nucleotide sequence: TGTGCCTGGATGGACGGGAACGGGGAGCTGTTTTTT.

In DNA form, the CDR3 reads TGTGCCAGCAGCTTAGTCCAGGGACGGGACTATGGCTACACCTTC. Protein product: CASSLVQGRDYGYTF. The genes are TRBV13 and TRBJ1-2; D possibly corresponds to TRBD1 (5 bases). The CDR3 is made up of 15 amino acids. The V gene's germline CDR1 is PRHDT and CDR2 FYEKMQ (reference sequence). The ends were cut back, 1 base at V and 3 bases at J, with 12 bases in the middle.

The chain has TRBV7-3 and TRBJ2-5; 9 bases agree with TRBD2. The CDR3 loop spans 16 amino acids. Trimming cost V 1 base and J 5 bases; bases outside gene matches: 8. Germline loops: CDR1 SGHTA, CDR2 FQGTGA. As DNA, the CDR3 is TGTGCCAGCAGCTTAATGCCAGCGGGGGGTACGGAGACCCAGTACTTC. Residues: CASSLMPAGGTETQYF.

The V gene is TRBV11-2, the J gene TRBJ1-1; D is ambiguous. The CDR3 totals 15 residues. The germline CDR1 and CDR2 sequences are SGHAT and FQNNGV. The V and J ends lost 8 bases and 1 base respectively, with 17 bases between them. CDR3 nucleotides: TGTGCCAGCGGATCCCCCCTAACGGGGAACACTGAAGCTTTCTTT. It yields the protein CASGSPLTGNTEAFF.

J is TRBJ1-1 and V is TRBV29-1; 12 bases map to TRBD1. Germline lookup yields CDR1 SQVTM and CDR2 ANQGSEA. V shed 6 bases, J shed 3 bases, and the junction held 5 bases outside the gene matches. This CDR3 is built from 14 residues. The CDR3 reads CSVVGQGADTEAFF. DNA of the CDR3: TGCAGCGTGGTGGGACAGGGGGCGGACACTGAAGCTTTCTTT.

This clone was recorded only once. The V call is TRBV19, the J call TRBJ1-5; TRBD1 matches 9 bases. Germline V CDR1 and CDR2: LNHDA, SQIVND (reference sequence). With 1 base clipped from V and 4 bases from J, the junction kept 5 bases outside the gene matches. The CDR3 length is 16 residues. The CDR3 nucleotides read TGTGCCAGTAGTATAGGGGGACAGGGAGTTAATCAGCCCCAGCATTTT. Its translation: CASSIGGQGVNQPQHF.